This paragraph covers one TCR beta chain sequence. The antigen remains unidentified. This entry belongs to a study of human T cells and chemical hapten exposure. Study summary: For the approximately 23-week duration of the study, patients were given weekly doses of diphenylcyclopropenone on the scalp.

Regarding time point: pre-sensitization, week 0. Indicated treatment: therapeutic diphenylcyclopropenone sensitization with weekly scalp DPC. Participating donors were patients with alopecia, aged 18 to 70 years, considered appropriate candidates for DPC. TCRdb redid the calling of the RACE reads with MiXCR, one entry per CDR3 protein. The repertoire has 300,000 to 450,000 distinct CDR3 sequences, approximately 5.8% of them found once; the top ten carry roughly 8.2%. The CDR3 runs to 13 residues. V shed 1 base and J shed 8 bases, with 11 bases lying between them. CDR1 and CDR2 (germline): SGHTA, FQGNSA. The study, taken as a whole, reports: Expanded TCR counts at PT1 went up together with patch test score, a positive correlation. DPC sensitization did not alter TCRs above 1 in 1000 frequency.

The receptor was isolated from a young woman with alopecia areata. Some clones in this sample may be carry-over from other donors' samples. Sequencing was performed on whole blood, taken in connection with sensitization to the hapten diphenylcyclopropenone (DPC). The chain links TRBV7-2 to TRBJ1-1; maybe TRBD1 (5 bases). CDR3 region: CASSLERGVEAFF. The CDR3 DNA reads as TGTGCCAGCAGCTTAGAAAGAGGGGTGGAAGCTTTCTTT.